This T cell receptor beta chain was identified during a study of HIV-infected children after antiretroviral therapy interruption (dated 2019 in TCRdb). A note on the overall study: Eight children were included: four on planned treatment interruption and four on continuous treatment, all with CD4+ count above 500 and viral load below 50 copies/ml. A median age of approximately 9.8 years was recorded in the interruption group, and a median age of roughly 8 years was recorded in the continuous treatment group. Recorded exposure to EBV and CMV was present in most of the participating children. Interruption-arm samples came from week 0, week 12, end of interruption (week 24 or 48), and about 3 years after study end. In the continuous-treatment arm, samples from corresponding weeks 0, 48 and 150 were analyzed. TCR repertoires were compared between children on planned treatment interruption and children on continuous antiretroviral treatment, alongside thymic output measurements.

CDR3 length: 14 amino acids, cysteine to phenylalanine. The kept DNA is CDR3 alone, 42 bases in frame from the first base. Taken from the germline V gene (reference sequence), the CDR1 and CDR2 loops are DFQATT and SNEGSKA. V is trimmed back by 6 bases and J by 6 bases, and the junction contains 11 bases that no gene match accounts for. The sample's treatment or condition label, in plain terms: PENTA 11 planned treatment interruption arm or continuous ART arm. Participants were children from the United Kingdom aged 2 to 15 years who had received at least three-drug ART for at least 24 weeks. Cryopreserved PBMCs containing at least 5 million viable cells were required, and a handful of candidate patients were excluded because of low viable PBMC yield. Using a FACSAria III cell sorter, memory CD8+ CD45RO+ CD45RA- T cells were FACS-sorted out of thawed PBMCs. After sorting, the cells were fixed and RNA was extracted first with the RNeasy FFPE kit and then with the RNeasy Micro kit.

Libraries were prepared through 3' RACE. To correct PCR amplification bias, TCR libraries were generated from RNA with a 3' RACE protocol that used unique molecular identifiers. As many as 12 amplicon libraries were pooled and then sequenced on an Illumina MiSeq using v2 2x250 paired-end chemistry. On the study's bioinformatics: Reads were processed with Decombinator to assign V and J genes and CDR3, with barcode-based error and PCR bias correction. Before the Gini coefficient was calculated with the R ineq package, repertoires were subsampled to the same depth. GLIPH, Hamming distance and a shared triplet metric were used to assess CDR3 similarity. TCRdb reprocessing: public reads trimmed at Q25 with fastp, clones called with MiXCR, in-frame beta chains kept. Entries are consolidated by CDR3 protein sequence, retaining the most common genes and DNA. The V and J calls, along with clone size, are taken from TCRdb and not from the paper's own processing. A total of about 15,000 distinct CDR3 sequences appear in this sample, 3.4% of them only once. The leading ten clones occupy approximately 34% of the sample.

As for this clonotype: The clone's antigen remains unknown. No per-base quality is available; no much larger clone lies one base away.

Study-wide findings and limitations: Shared-triplet CDR3 clusters increased after interruption in a few patients; the overall increase was not significant unless one outlier patient was excluded. For naive CD4+ repertoires of PTI patients, CDR3 sharing between time points dropped once interruption began, while many sequences were shared between the end of interruption and 3 years later. The low number of patients is a limitation and the data should be interpreted with caution.

The source of this sequence is a pool of human donors with HIV. This specimen was CD45RO+ CD8+ T cells from PBMCs, pooled from several time points, taken from a donor given antiretroviral therapy, either interrupted or continuous. The sample's cell subset or site label, decoded: memory CD8+ CD45RO+ CD45RA- T cells. Here the chain combines TRBV20-1 and TRBJ1-5; 7 nucleotides in the junction match TRBD1. Read as DNA, the sequence is TGCAGTGCCGCGGCAGACAGGGCAGGTCAGCCCCAGCATTTT. It encodes CSAAADRAGQPQHF.